This TCR beta chain comes out of a study of blood T cell repertoires in COVID-19. Study details: T cells, B-cell-depleted T cells, or PBMCs supplied cDNA or gDNA.

TCRdb's copy holds only in-frame clones and misses some; the assay was immunoSEQ multiplex PCR. The sample consists of approximately 88,000 clones, 80% of them appearing once. Trimming shortened V by 3 bases and J by 8 bases, and 16 bases separated the two germline ends. This CDR3 contains 13 residues. Germline loops: CDR1 DFQATT, CDR2 SNEGSKA (reference sequence). The material sequenced was peripheral blood. The receptor's source is a woman aged 80 or over with acute or convalescent COVID-19. The chain combines TRBV20-1 with TRBJ1-2; a possible D gene is TRBD1 (5 bases). DNA for the CDR3: TGCAGTGCTAGTATGGGGACTACGGGGGGCTACACCTTC. Protein: CSASMGTTGGYTF.